The 24 T cell receptor beta chains given below trace back to one sample, sequenced in a study of blood T cell repertoires in COVID-19. Libraries were prepared by immunoSEQ multiplex PCR; TCRdb keeps only in-frame clonotypes and omits some of them. The sample has 200,000 to 250,000 clones, 80% to 85% seen once. Material: peripheral blood. These receptors came from a woman aged 80 or over with COVID-19, enrolled during active disease.

The V and J genes are TRBV12-3 or TRBV12-4 and TRBJ2-5; D is perhaps TRBD2 (5 bases). This CDR3 is 11 amino acids long. Trimming pared 5 bases from V and 9 bases from J, leaving 10 bases between. The CDR3 region has the DNA TGTGCCAGCAGTGTAGGAGCGGCCCAGTACTTC. This codes for CASSVGAAQYF.

The gene calls are TRBV10-3 and TRBJ1-1; TRBD1 might be the D (5 bases). The CDR3 is 15 amino acids. Trimming took 6 bases from V and 1 from J, leaving 15 bases between them. CDR1 and CDR2 (germline): ENHRY, SYGVKD. CDR3 DNA: TGTGCCATCAGGAAAGGGGCAGAAGGGAACACTGAAGCTTTCTTT. It specifies CAIRKGAEGNTEAFF.

V gene TRBV18 combines with J gene TRBJ1-3, with 7 bases lining up with TRBD1. V lost 2 bases, J lost 2 bases, and 3 bases stayed unmatched. Looked up from germline, CDR1 is KGHSH and CDR2 is LQKENI. The length of the CDR3 is 15 residues. The CDR3 sequence is CASSPTGTAGNTIYF. CDR3 bases: TGTGCCAGCTCACCAACCGGGACAGCTGGAAACACCATATATTTT.

The V and J genes are TRBV2 and TRBJ2-3; TRBD1 is a possible D gene (6 bases). The CDR3 is made up of 17 amino acids. Germline V gene data show CDR1 as SNHLY and CDR2 as FYNNEI. The V gene lost 7 bases and the J gene lost 3 bases, with 23 bases spanning the gap. The CDR3 region is CASIGSRAGVITDTQYF. The DNA of the CDR3 is TGTGCCAGCATTGGATCGAGGGCAGGGGTAATAACAGATACGCAGTATTTT.

The chain links TRBV27 to TRBJ1-4; no clear D. The V and J ends lost 2 bases and 7 bases respectively, with 14 bases between them. Germline V lookup: CDR1 MNHEY, CDR2 SMNVEV (reference sequence). The CDR3 runs to 15 residues. The CDR3 loop reads CASSLQSTRGEKLFF. The CDR3, as DNA: TGTGCCAGCAGTTTACAGAGTACGAGAGGTGAAAAACTGTTTTTT.

The CDR3 region has the DNA TGTGCCAGCAGCGCGACTAGCGGGGGGCTGGGAGAGACCCAGTACTTC. Encoded protein: CASSATSGGLGETQYF. The gene calls are TRBV11-3 and TRBJ2-5; 13 bases line up with TRBD2. This CDR3 is 16 amino acids long. With 5 bases clipped from V and 4 bases from J, the junction kept 7 bases outside the gene matches. Germline V gene data show CDR1 as SGHNT and CDR2 as YENEEA.

V gene TRBV7-6 combines with J gene TRBJ2-2, with 10 positions matching TRBD1. CDR1 is SGHVS, CDR2 FNYEAQ, per germline. J was trimmed by 7 bases and V by 4 bases; bases with no gene match: 12. This CDR3 has 17 amino acids. The CDR3 DNA follows: TGTGCCAGCAGCTGGGACAGGGGAAGAGTTGGCGGCGGGGAGCTGTTTTTT. This sequence encodes CASSWDRGRVGGGELFF. Supplemented by reference TRBV7-6 and TRBJ2-2, the full variable domain reads GAGVSQSPRYKVTKRGQDVALRCDPISGHVSLYWYRQALGQGPEFLTYFNYEAQQDKSGLPNDRFSAERPEGSISTLTIQRTEQRDSAMYRCASSWDRGRVGGGELFFGEGSRLTVL.

V and J are TRBV19 and TRBJ2-7; 8 bases fit TRBD1. Germline CDR1 is LNHDA and CDR2 is SQIVND (reference sequence). CDR3 size: 14 residues. V dropped 3 bases and J dropped 3; count of bases not matched to a gene: 4. CDR3 amino acids: CASSIGQGVYEQYF. For the CDR3, the DNA is TGTGCCAGTAGTATCGGACAGGGCGTCTACGAGCAGTACTTC.

In nucleotides, the CDR3 is TGCGCCAGCAGCTTGGATGGGAGCTCGGGTGGCTACACCTTC. As protein: CASSLDGSSGGYTF. This rearrangement joins TRBV5-1 to TRBJ1-2; D uncertain. Between the trimmed V and J ends, which lost 0 bases and 7 bases, there was a span of 13 bases. Germline lookup yields CDR1 SGHRS and CDR2 YFSETQ. The length of the CDR3 is 14 residues.

On this clone: A junction end diverges from the germline sequence, so it may reflect a read error. The V gene is TRBV7-7, the J gene TRBJ2-2; 9 bases fit TRBD1. The CDR3 totals 15 residues. CDR1 is SSHAT, CDR2 FNYEAQ, per germline (reference sequence). The CDR3 DNA reads TGTGCTAGCAGCTTGGGACAGGGAATCCCCGGGGAGCTGTTTTTT. Translating it yields CASSLGQGIPGELFF.

The rearrangement joins TRBV6-1 to TRBJ1-1, with a tentative D call TRBD1 (6 bases). V lost 5 bases to trimming and J lost 1 base, with 14 bases between them. Looked up from germline, CDR1 is MNHNS and CDR2 is SASEGT. The CDR3 runs 15 residues. CDR3 sequence (DNA): TGTGCCAGCAGTTCCCGGGGGGGCCGGAACACTGAAGCTTTCTTT. This codes for CASSSRGGRNTEAFF.

The chain carries TRBV6-1 and TRBJ1-4; D gene uncertain. The CDR3 length is 13 residues. Germline loops: CDR1 MNHNS, CDR2 SASEGT. V was pared by 8 bases and J by 8 bases, with 15 bases between. In DNA form, the CDR3 reads TGTGCCAGCCAAATACGCGGGGTCGAAAAACTGTTTTTT. It codes for CASQIRGVEKLFF.

The chain joins TRBV7-8 to TRBJ1-5; no clear D gene. The ends were cut back, 5 bases at V and 6 bases at J, with 8 bases in the middle. The CDR3 totals 12 residues. Looked up from germline, CDR1 is SGHVS and CDR2 is FQNEAQ. The CDR3 loop reads CASSPEGQPQHF. CDR3 sequence (DNA): TGTGCCAGCAGCCCCGAGGGTCAGCCCCAGCATTTT. Drawing the rest from reference TRBV7-8 and TRBJ1-5, the complete variable domain is GAGVSQSPRYKVAKRGQDVALRCDPISGHVSLFWYQQALGQGPEFLTYFQNEAQLDKSGLPSDRFFAERPEGSVSTLKIQRTQQEDSAVYLCASSPEGQPQHFGDGTRLSIL.

The genes are TRBV4-2 and TRBJ2-1; 12 bases are shared with TRBD2. The CDR3 consists of 17 residues. With 4 bases clipped from V and 4 bases from J, the junction kept 8 bases outside the gene matches. CDR1 is LGHNA, CDR2 YNFKEQ, per germline. The CDR3 DNA is TGTGCCAGCAGCCGACAGGGACTAGCGGGCCCATACAATGAGCAGTTCTTC. This gives the protein CASSRQGLAGPYNEQFF.

This clone appeared a few times. The chain recombines TRBV5-8 with TRBJ1-2; D is ambiguous. The germline CDR1 and CDR2 sequences are SGHTS and YDEGEE. The CDR3 length is 15 residues. V was pared by 4 bases and J by 3 bases, with 16 bases between. The CDR3 coding sequence is TGTGCCAGCAGCCCGGACGGGATCCTACACTATGGCTACACCTTC. Encoded protein: CASSPDGILHYGYTF.

The CDR3 sequence is CASRAGLEETQYF. The CDR3 bases are TGTGCCAGCAGAGCAGGGTTAGAAGAGACCCAGTACTTC. The chain is built from TRBV6-6 and TRBJ2-5; D is perhaps TRBD1 (5 bases). Germline values: CDR1 MNHNY, CDR2 SVGAGI (reference sequence). The CDR3 consists of 13 residues. V was shortened by 6 bases and J by 3 bases, with 11 bases between the two germline ends.

The chain carries TRBV7-9 and TRBJ1-2; tentatively, D is TRBD1 (5 bases). This CDR3 has 13 amino acids. V was cut by 5 bases and J by 1 base, with 8 bases left in between. Germline-derived CDR1 and CDR2 are SEHNR and FQNEAQ (reference sequence). The CDR3 sequence: CASSQDSNYGYTF. DNA for the CDR3: TGTGCCAGCAGCCAAGACAGTAACTATGGCTACACCTTC.

Only a few counts were recorded for this clone. The rearrangement uses TRBV7-2 and TRBJ1-5; 8 bases match TRBD1. The germline V gene encodes CDR1 SGHTA and CDR2 FQGNSA. This CDR3 has 15 residues. J gave up 5 bases and V 0 bases, and 3 bases lay outside the gene matches. The CDR3 sequence is CASSLAVQGDQPQHF. The CDR3 nucleotides are TGTGCCAGCAGCTTAGCGGTACAGGGGGATCAGCCCCAGCATTTT. Drawing the rest from reference TRBV7-2 and TRBJ1-5, the complete variable domain is GAGVSQSPSNKVTEKGKDVELRCDPISGHTALYWYRQSLGQGLEFLIYFQGNSAPDKSGLPSDRFSAERTGGSVSTLTIQRTQQEDSAVYLCASSLAVQGDQPQHFGDGTRLSIL.

The J gene is TRBJ1-4, the V gene TRBV19; 8 bases are shared with TRBD1. Germline CDR1 LNHDA, CDR2 SQIVND (reference sequence). Unmatched junction bases numbered 5, after V lost 9 bases and J lost 5 bases. This CDR3 region has 13 residues. The CDR3 sequence is CASRDRTNEKLFF. DNA for the CDR3: TGTGCCAGCCGGGACAGGACAAATGAAAAACTGTTTTTT.

This clone came up once. The sample has other DNA sequences that encode this CDR3 too. The rearrangement links TRBV3-1 (or the pseudogene TRBV3-2) to TRBJ1-1, with TRBD1 identical over 7 bases. The junction had 1 base not matched to a gene; V was cut back by 0 bases and J by 0 bases. The CDR3 is 15 residues long. CDR1 is LGHDT, CDR2 YNNKEL, per germline (reference sequence). For the CDR3, the DNA is TGTGCCAGCAGCCAAGACGGGACAGTGAACACTGAAGCTTTCTTT. This encodes CASSQDGTVNTEAFF.

V gene TRBV5-4 combines with J gene TRBJ2-1, with D possibly being TRBD1 (5 bases). This CDR3 contains 15 residues. The germline V gene encodes CDR1 SGHNT and CDR2 YYREEE (reference sequence). Trimming removed 0 bases at V and 9 bases at J, with 16 bases between. The CDR3 sequence: CASSLAGNLQGEQFF. CDR3 coding DNA: TGTGCCAGCAGCTTGGCAGGGAATCTACAAGGTGAGCAGTTCTTC.

V usage is TRBV6-2 or TRBV6-3 and J usage is TRBJ1-1, with TRBD1 as a possible D gene (6 bases). There are 13 residues in the CDR3. Germline V lookup: CDR1 MNHEY, CDR2 SVGEGT. The ends were cut back, 5 bases at V and 4 bases at J, with 11 bases in the middle. The CDR3 region is CASSLTGFTEAFF. CDR3 coding DNA: TGTGCCAGCAGTCTAACAGGGTTCACTGAAGCTTTCTTT.

The chain recombines TRBV6-5 with TRBJ1-5; 7 positions agree with TRBD1. The CDR3 is 15 residues long. The V and J ends lost 3 bases and 6 bases, in that order; junction bases with no gene match: 8. Looked up from germline, CDR1 is MNHEY and CDR2 is SVGAGI. CDR3 sequence reads: CASSYRGGSGQPQHF. CDR3 nucleotides: TGTGCCAGCAGTTATAGAGGGGGCTCGGGTCAGCCCCAGCATTTT.

The chain joins TRBV19 to TRBJ1-5, with 10 bases lining up with TRBD1. This CDR3 has 19 amino acids. Germline lookup yields CDR1 LNHDA and CDR2 SQIVND (reference sequence). Trimming removed 5 bases from V and 6 bases from J; junction bases left unmatched: 19. CDR3 DNA: TGTGCCAGTAGTTATCGTTACCCGGGACAGGGGACGGGCGGTCAGCCCCAGCATTTT. This encodes CASSYRYPGQGTGGQPQHF.